This T cell receptor (beta chain) was identified during a study of cytomegalovirus exposure and HLA in healthy donors. Study in general: The 120 or so validation repertoires were reported in a later analysis to have been generated on the same platform as the roughly 670 first-cohort repertoires.

V lost 2 bases, J lost 3 bases, and 5 bases lay in between. CDR1 is SGHAT and CDR2 is FQDESV in the germline V gene (reference sequence). The CDR3 covers 13 residues. TCRdb's copy holds only in-frame clones and misses some; the assay was immunoSEQ multiplex PCR. The sample holds around 150,000 clones, about 89% seen once. Study-wide points: 150 to 200 TCR beta chains were listed as cytomegalovirus-associated. A later analysis found first-cohort TCR clusters tended to co-occur in the approximately 110 validation repertoires.

Separation from the approximately 720-subject first cohort characterized the approximately 130-subject validation cohort, to which the donors belonged. Comments on this clone: What it recognizes is unknown.

The chain joins TRBV11-1 to TRBJ2-1, with D unresolved. The sequencing sample was made of PBMCs. This clonotype originated in a woman in her late teens or twenties in good health and CMV-seropositive. The CDR3, as DNA: TGTGCCAGCAGCTTAATTAGCTACAATGAGCAGTTCTTC. This encodes CASSLISYNEQFF. Variable domain in full (rest from reference TRBV11-1 and TRBJ2-1): EAEVAQSPRYKITEKSQAVAFWCDPISGHATLYWYRQILGQGPELLVQFQDESVVDDSQLPKDRFSAERLKGVDSTLKIQPAELGDSAMYLCASSLISYNEQFFGPGTRLTVL.